The next 27 T cell receptor beta chains were all read from a single sample in a study of neurological immune-mediated disorders. TCRdb passed the 5' RACE reads through MiXCR, listing each CDR3 protein once. This table holds 55,000 to 70,000 distinct CDR3 sequences, about 5.2% found once. Sequences were obtained from PBMCs. The receptors come from a human donor with multiple sclerosis. The donor label of this sample is uncertain.

This clonotype has ten or more counts. The chain couples TRBV10-3 to TRBJ1-1; D might be TRBD1 (5 bases). Trimming stripped 7 bases from V and 7 bases from J, with 16 bases between. Germline CDR1 reads ENHRY; CDR2 reads SYGVKD. This CDR3 spans 13 amino acids. The CDR3 region has the DNA TGTGCCATCATCGGGGGGGACTTTGGTGAAGCTTTCTTT. Its translation is CAIIGGDFGEAFF.

J is TRBJ2-4 and V is TRBV5-1; TRBD1 aligns across 8 bases. This CDR3 contains 16 residues. Germline loops: CDR1 SGHRS, CDR2 YFSETQ. Trimming removed 0 bases from V and 6 bases from J; junction bases left unmatched: 8. The CDR3 reads CASSLGTGGRGNIQYF. In nucleotides, the CDR3 is TGCGCCAGCAGCTTGGGAACAGGGGGTCGCGGAAACATTCAGTACTTC.

This clonotype was observed many times. The gene calls are TRBV20-1 and TRBJ1-1, with D tentatively TRBD1 (5 bases). Germline V gene lookup returns CDR1 DFQATT and CDR2 SNEGSKA (reference sequence). The CDR3 is 16 residues long. Deletions cut 0 bases from V and 5 bases from J, with 19 bases between. The CDR3 DNA reads as TGCAGTGCTAGAGATTTAGCAGGGTTAAAGGATACTGAAGCTTTCTTT. It translates to CSARDLAGLKDTEAFF.

This clonotype was detected many times. The CDR3 DNA reads TGCGCCAGCAGCCAAGACAGATACTATGGCTACACCTTC. It yields the protein CASSQDRYYGYTF. The rearrangement links TRBV5-1 to TRBJ1-2, with TRBD1 as a possible D gene (5 bases). Trimming took off 4 bases at V and 3 bases at J, with 10 bases between the two ends. Germline CDR1 is SGHRS and CDR2 is YFSETQ. This CDR3 spans 13 amino acids.

This clonotype was observed at least ten times. This sequence joins TRBV6-5 and TRBJ1-5; D is undetermined. Looked up from germline, CDR1 is MNHEY and CDR2 is SVGAGI. There are 14 residues in the CDR3. V was clipped by 6 bases and J by 2 bases, with 11 bases between them. The CDR3 loop reads CASSPPGGNQPQHF. The CDR3 nucleotides read TGTGCCAGCAGCCCCCCGGGTGGCAATCAGCCCCAGCATTTT.

In its sample, this clonotype was seen many times. The rearrangement uses TRBV6-5 and TRBJ2-7; D may be TRBD1 (6 bases). V lost 1 base and J lost 3, with 19 bases in between. The CDR3 has 17 residues. Germline V gene sequence: CDR1 MNHEY, CDR2 SVGAGI. The CDR3 sequence is CASSYWTASPRIYEQYF. In nucleotides, the CDR3 is TGTGCCAGCAGTTACTGGACAGCCTCGCCTAGGATCTACGAGCAGTACTTC.

This clonotype appeared a few times. The chain joins TRBV19 to TRBJ2-3; 10 bases align to TRBD1. V shed 3 bases and J 6 bases; nucleotides not matched to a gene: 0. The CDR3 runs to 13 residues. Germline CDR1 reads LNHDA; CDR2 reads SQIVND (reference sequence). CDR3 in DNA: TGTGCCAGTAGTATGGGACAGGGGGATACGCAGTATTTT. Amino acids: CASSMGQGDTQYF.

At least ten counts were recorded for this clonotype. This chain links TRBV20-1 with TRBJ1-1; no definite D call. The CDR3 spans 12 residues. Germline loops: CDR1 DFQATT, CDR2 SNEGSKA (reference sequence). V was clipped by 1 base and J by 1 base, with 4 bases between them. CDR3 residues: CSARVSNTEAFF. The CDR3 nucleotides read TGCAGTGCTAGAGTGTCGAACACTGAAGCTTTCTTT.

This clonotype was seen a handful of times. The V call is TRBV10-3, the J call TRBJ2-5; D may correspond to TRBD1 or TRBD2 (7 bases each). This CDR3 spans 14 amino acids. CDR1 is ENHRY, CDR2 SYGVKD, per germline. Trimming pared 7 bases from V and 6 bases from J, leaving 18 bases between. This CDR3 reads CAINQGGAGKTQYF. The CDR3, as DNA: TGTGCCATCAACCAGGGGGGGGCGGGAAAGACCCAGTACTTC.

V usage is TRBV5-1 and J usage is TRBJ2-3; 7 bases match TRBD2. CDR1 SGHRS and CDR2 YFSETQ come from the germline V gene. With V trimmed by 6 bases and J by 4 bases, 8 bases remained unmatched. The CDR3 is 14 amino acids. CDR3 loop: CASTVPGGPDTQYF. The DNA for the CDR3 is TGCGCCAGCACCGTTCCGGGGGGACCAGATACGCAGTATTTT.

This clonotype was seen at least ten times. The CDR3 reads CASSPPLDSNTEAFF. Written as DNA, the CDR3 is TGTGCCAGCTCACCACCGCTAGACTCGAACACTGAAGCTTTCTTT. The gene calls are TRBV18 and TRBJ1-1; D ambiguous. From germline, CDR1 is KGHSH and CDR2 LQKENI. The CDR3 sequence is 15 residues long. The V gene lost 0 bases and the J gene lost 1 base, with 9 bases spanning the gap.

Note on this clonotype: This may stem from a read error, because a much larger clone lies one nucleotide away. The gene calls are TRBV5-1 and TRBJ1-2; unclear D gene. Germline CDR1 is SGHRS and CDR2 is YFSETQ. This CDR3 is built from 14 residues. CDR3 DNA: TGCGCCAGCAGCCTGCGGTTCAAGGACTATTGCTACACCTTC. This encodes CASSLRFKDYCYTF.

In its sample, this clonotype was seen many times. The V gene is TRBV3-1, the J gene TRBJ1-1; no reliable D call. The germline V gene has CDR1 LGHDT and CDR2 YNNKEL (reference sequence). This CDR3 comprises 16 residues. Trimming cost V 3 bases and J 1 base, with 15 bases left between them. The CDR3 region is CASSHAHGKGNTEAFF. The DNA of the CDR3 is TGTGCCAGCAGCCATGCCCACGGTAAGGGGAACACTGAAGCTTTCTTT.

This clonotype occurred many times. The chain recombines TRBV29-1 with TRBJ1-2; 9 bases are shared with TRBD1. CDR1 is SQVTM and CDR2 is ANQGSEA in the germline V gene. CDR3 length: 15 amino acids. V lost 0 bases to trimming and J lost 6 bases; unmatched junction nucleotides: 8. The CDR3 DNA follows: TGCAGCGTTGAAGATTCCGGACAGGGGTACAATGGCTACACCTTC. Protein: CSVEDSGQGYNGYTF.

This clonotype has ten or more counts. The J gene is TRBJ2-3, the V gene TRBV7-8; D possibly uses TRBD1 or TRBD2 (5 bases each). The CDR3 sequence is 18 residues long. CDR1 is SGHVS, CDR2 FQNEAQ, per germline. V lost 5 bases and J lost 6, with 27 bases in between. This CDR3 is CASSTGVRDGVLADTQYF. The CDR3 DNA is TGTGCCAGCAGCACCGGCGTCCGGGACGGAGTTTTGGCGGATACGCAGTATTTT.

This clonotype was found many times. V gene TRBV5-1 combines with J gene TRBJ2-6; D not resolved. V was shortened by 9 bases and J by 0 bases, with 16 bases between the two germline ends. Germline V lookup: CDR1 SGHRS, CDR2 YFSETQ. This CDR3 spans 16 amino acids. The CDR3 DNA sequence: TGCGCCACCGGAAAAGGGTCGGCCTCTGGGGCCAACGTCCTGACTTTC. This encodes CATGKGSASGANVLTF.

This clonotype was seen repeatedly, ten times or more. The chain recombines TRBV29-1 with TRBJ1-2; unclear D gene. This CDR3 has 11 residues. V lost 1 base and J 3 bases, leaving 3 bases between the germline ends. The germline V gene has CDR1 SQVTM and CDR2 ANQGSEA. The CDR3 region is CSVEGDYGYTF. The CDR3 bases are TGCAGCGTTGAAGGTGACTATGGCTACACCTTC. The full variable domain, in which reference TRBV29-1 and TRBJ1-2 provide the parts outside the CDR3, is SAVISQKPSRDICQRGTSLTIQCQVDSQVTMMFWYRQQPGQSLTLIATANQGSEATYESGFVIDKFPISRPNLTFSTLTVSNMSPEDSSIYLCSVEGDYGYTFGSGTRLTVV.

This clonotype was seen a single time. The chain combines TRBV19 with TRBJ1-2; D is uncertain. This CDR3 is built from 15 residues. With 4 bases removed from V and 2 bases from J, the gap between germline ends came to 14 bases. The germline gives CDR1 LNHDA, CDR2 SQIVND (reference sequence). The CDR3 spells CASSSNLQPNYGYTF. In nucleotides, the CDR3 is TGTGCCAGTAGTAGTAACCTCCAGCCAAACTATGGCTACACCTTC.

This clonotype showed up many times. This chain joins TRBV5-1 and TRBJ2-1; D is ambiguous. This CDR3 comprises 11 residues. Per the germline V gene, CDR1 is SGHRS and CDR2 is YFSETQ. Trimming stripped 1 base from V and 10 bases from J, with 6 bases between. The CDR3 reads CASSLIREQFF. DNA of the CDR3: TGCGCCAGCAGCTTGATTCGCGAGCAGTTCTTC.

There are many counts of this clonotype. The chain employs TRBV24-1 and TRBJ2-3; 12 bases are shared with TRBD2. Trimming cost V 4 bases and J 3 bases; bases outside gene matches: 13. This CDR3 region has 19 residues. From germline, CDR1 is KGHDR and CDR2 SFDVKD. This chain's CDR3 is CATSEGGGLAGTRTDTQYF. DNA for the CDR3: TGTGCCACCAGTGAAGGGGGAGGACTAGCGGGGACCAGAACAGATACGCAGTATTTT.

This clonotype was recorded at least ten times. CDR3 loop: CASSIEGIDQPQHF. CDR3 coding DNA: TGTGCCAGTAGTATAGAAGGCATTGATCAGCCCCAGCATTTT. The J gene is TRBJ1-5, the V gene TRBV19, with D unclear. CDR3 length equals 14 residues. CDR1 LNHDA and CDR2 SQIVND come from the germline V gene (reference sequence). V lost 0 bases and J 5 bases, leaving 8 bases between the germline ends.

This clonotype was seen more than once but under ten times. This chain connects TRBV20-1 to TRBJ2-7; D remains ambiguous. The V and J ends lost 8 bases and 3 bases respectively, with 23 bases between them. Germline-derived CDR1 and CDR2 are DFQATT and SNEGSKA (reference sequence). The CDR3 runs 15 residues. The CDR3 DNA sequence: TGCAGTATCGTTTCCGACACCGGATCAATCTACGAGCAGTACTTC. Translating it yields CSIVSDTGSIYEQYF.

The V call is TRBV20-1, the J call TRBJ1-1, with D uncertain. Trimming shortened V by 6 bases and J by 0 bases, and 2 bases separated the two germline ends. The germline gives CDR1 DFQATT, CDR2 SNEGSKA (reference sequence). The CDR3 is made up of 10 amino acids. CDR3 sequence: CSAVNTEAFF. CDR3 sequence (DNA): TGCAGTGCGGTGAACACTGAAGCTTTCTTT.

This clonotype was observed at least ten times. The chain has TRBV5-1 and TRBJ2-3; 7 bases map to TRBD2. The trim removed 5 bases at V and 1 base at J, leaving 10 bases unmatched. CDR3 length equals 16 residues. Germline V lookup: CDR1 SGHRS, CDR2 YFSETQ. In nucleotides, the CDR3 is TGCGCCAGCAGATCCGGGACTATGGTCGGCACAGATACGCAGTATTTT. The encoded protein is CASRSGTMVGTDTQYF.

This clonotype was observed at least ten times. The chain recombines TRBV5-1 with TRBJ2-7, with D possibly matching TRBD1 (5 bases). Deletions cut 0 bases from V and 12 bases from J, with 13 bases between. Germline assignment: CDR1 SGHRS and CDR2 YFSETQ. The CDR3 extends over 12 amino acids. CDR3 in amino acids: CASSLVGEQSYF. In nucleotides, the CDR3 is TGCGCCAGCAGCTTGGTAGGGGAACAATCGTACTTC.

This clonotype was detected many times. The rearrangement links TRBV6-5 to TRBJ2-7, with 7 nucleotides matching TRBD2. This CDR3 is built from 15 residues. V dropped 2 bases and J dropped 4; count of bases not matched to a gene: 8. CDR1 is MNHEY and CDR2 is SVGAGI in the germline V gene. In nucleotides, the CDR3 is TGTGCCAGCAGTTACGCCTCCTGGGGGGGTTACGAGCAGTACTTC. Translated: CASSYASWGGYEQYF.

In its sample, this clonotype was seen many times. The V call is TRBV14, the J call TRBJ1-1; maybe TRBD1 (6 bases). Germline V gives CDR1 SGHDN, CDR2 FVKESK. The CDR3 has 15 residues. Trimming shortened V by 1 base and J by 5 bases, and 14 bases separated the two germline ends. The chain's CDR3 is CASSQVPGGGTEAFF. The CDR3, as DNA: TGTGCCAGCAGCCAAGTCCCGGGAGGGGGAACTGAAGCTTTCTTT.